This T cell receptor beta chain is from a study of cytomegalovirus exposure and HLA in healthy donors. The PCR contained 60 Vbeta and 13 Jbeta primers. Measured with immunoSEQ multiplex PCR; TCRdb has only the in-frame clones, and not every one. The sample has 150,000 to 200,000 clones, under 85% seen once. Trimming cost V 1 base and J 6 bases, with 16 bases left between them. This CDR3 spans 15 amino acids. Per germline, CDR1 SGHVS and CDR2 FNYEAQ. The sample taken for sequencing was PBMCs. This receptor was obtained from a woman aged 18-29 years in good health and CMV-seropositive. The chain employs TRBV7-6 and TRBJ2-7; tentatively, D is TRBD2 (7 bases). The CDR3 loop is CASSLGGGESREQYF. CDR3 in DNA: TGTGCCAGCAGCTTAGGAGGGGGGGAGTCGCGCGAGCAGTACTTC.